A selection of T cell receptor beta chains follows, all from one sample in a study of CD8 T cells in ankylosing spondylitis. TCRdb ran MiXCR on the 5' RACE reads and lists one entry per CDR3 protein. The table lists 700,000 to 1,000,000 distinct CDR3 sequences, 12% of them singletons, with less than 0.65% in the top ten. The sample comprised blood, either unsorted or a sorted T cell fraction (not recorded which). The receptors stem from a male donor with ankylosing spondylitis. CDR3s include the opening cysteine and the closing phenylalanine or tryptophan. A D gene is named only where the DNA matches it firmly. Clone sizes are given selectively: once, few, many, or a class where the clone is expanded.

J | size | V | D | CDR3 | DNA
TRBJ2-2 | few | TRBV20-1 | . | CSASRRGREDTGELFF | TGCAGTGCTAGCCGCAGGGGCCGGGAGGACACCGGGGAGCTGTTTTTT
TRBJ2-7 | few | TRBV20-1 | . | CSARGIAYEQYF | TGCAGTGCTAGAGGGATTGCCTACGAGCAGTACTTC
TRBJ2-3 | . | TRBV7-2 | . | CASNLPGQLTDTQYF | TGTGCCAGCAACTTACCGGGACAACTCACAGATACGCAGTATTTT
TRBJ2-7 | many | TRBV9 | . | CASSVRQNSYEQYF | TGTGCCAGCAGCGTCCGGCAAAACTCCTACGAGCAGTACTTC
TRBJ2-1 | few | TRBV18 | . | CATSVEGRSEQFF | TGTGCCACCTCCGTGGAGGGGCGGAGTGAGCAGTTCTTC
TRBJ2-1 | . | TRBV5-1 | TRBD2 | CASSAGVPYNEQFF | TGCGCCAGCTCAGCGGGAGTCCCCTACAATGAGCAGTTCTTC
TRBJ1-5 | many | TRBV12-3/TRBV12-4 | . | CASTSESGRDQPQHF | TGTGCCAGCACCTCAGAATCAGGGAGGGATCAGCCCCAGCATTTT
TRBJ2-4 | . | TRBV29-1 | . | CSVPRSDGQGLYF | TGCAGCGTTCCTAGATCGGACGGTCAGGGCTTATACTTC
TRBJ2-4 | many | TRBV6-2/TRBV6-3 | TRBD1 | CASRRTGLAKNIQYF | TGTGCCAGCAGGCGGACAGGGCTAGCCAAAAACATTCAGTACTTC
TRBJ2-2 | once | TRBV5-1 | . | CASRDRDPGELFF | TGCGCCAGCAGGGATCGGGACCCCGGGGAGCTGTTTTTT
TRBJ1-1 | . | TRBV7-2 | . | CASSLQLGGNTEAFF | TGTGCCAGCAGCCTCCAACTGGGAGGGAACACTGAAGCTTTCTTT
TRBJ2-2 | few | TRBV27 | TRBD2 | CASSLRAWGGGELFF | TGTGCCAGCAGTTTAAGGGCGTGGGGGGGCGGGGAGCTGTTTTTT
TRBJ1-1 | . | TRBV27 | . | CASSLKVRREMNTEAFF | TGTGCCAGCAGTCTCAAAGTCCGCAGGGAAATGAACACTGAAGCTTTCTTT
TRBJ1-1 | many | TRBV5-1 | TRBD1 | CASSLSGQGNTEAFF | TGCGCCAGCAGCCTATCTGGACAGGGAAACACTGAAGCTTTCTTT
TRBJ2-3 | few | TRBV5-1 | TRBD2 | CASSWDYTDTQYF | TGCGCCAGCAGCTGGGACTACACAGATACGCAGTATTTT
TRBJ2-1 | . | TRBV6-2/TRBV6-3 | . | CASSYWESSYNEQFF | TGTGCCAGCAGTTATTGGGAAAGCTCCTACAATGAGCAGTTCTTC
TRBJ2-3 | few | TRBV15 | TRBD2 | CATSKPGLAGATDTQYF | TGTGCCACCAGCAAACCCGGCCTAGCGGGGGCCACAGATACGCAGTATTTT
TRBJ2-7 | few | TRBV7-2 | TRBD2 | CASSHGLAGVFYEQYF | TGTGCCAGCAGCCACGGACTAGCGGGGGTGTTCTACGAGCAGTACTTC
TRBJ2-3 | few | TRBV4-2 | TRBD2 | CASSQGLAGGPGTDTQYF | TGTGCCAGCAGCCAAGGGCTAGCGGGAGGGCCTGGCACAGATACGCAGTATTTT
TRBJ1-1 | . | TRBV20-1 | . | CSAVRGTTEAFF | TGCAGTGCTGTGAGGGGGACCACTGAAGCTTTCTTT
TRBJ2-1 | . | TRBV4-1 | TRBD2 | CASSQGTSGPNEQFF | TGCGCCAGCAGCCAAGGGACTAGCGGGCCCAATGAGCAGTTCTTC
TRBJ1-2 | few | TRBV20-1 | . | CSADRTGSNYGYTF | TGCAGTGCTGACCGTACAGGATCTAACTATGGCTACACCTTC
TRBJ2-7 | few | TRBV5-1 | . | CASSLLGAAYEQYF | TGCGCCAGCAGCTTGCTCGGGGCTGCCTACGAGCAGTACTTC
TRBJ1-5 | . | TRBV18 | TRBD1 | CASSPQLQGFNQPQHF | TGTGCCAGCTCACCTCAACTACAGGGGTTCAATCAGCCCCAGCATTTT
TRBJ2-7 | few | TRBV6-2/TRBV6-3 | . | CASSRRVVGRSYEQYF | TGTGCCAGCAGTCGCCGGGTTGTGGGGCGCTCCTACGAGCAGTACTTC
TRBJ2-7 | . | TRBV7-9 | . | CASSYLWGNYTYEQYF | TGTGCCAGCAGTTATCTCTGGGGAAATTATACCTACGAGCAGTACTTC
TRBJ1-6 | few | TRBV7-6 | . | CASSFLPRKKSSYNSPLHF | TGTGCCAGCAGCTTCCTTCCCCGAAAGAAGAGCTCCTATAATTCACCCCTCCACTTT
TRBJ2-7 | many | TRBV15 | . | CATSRGFGRYYEQYF | TGTGCCACCAGCAGAGGATTTGGCAGATACTACGAGCAGTACTTC
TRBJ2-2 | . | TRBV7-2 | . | CASSALPQAGELFF | TGTGCCAGCAGCGCCCTCCCGCAGGCCGGGGAGCTGTTTTTT
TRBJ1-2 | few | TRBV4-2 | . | CASSLLVAARGYTF | TGTGCCAGCAGCCTCCTCGTGGCGGCGCGGGGCTACACCTTC
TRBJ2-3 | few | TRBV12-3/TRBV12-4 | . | CASLGRTDTQYF | TGTGCCAGCTTAGGGAGAACAGATACGCAGTATTTT
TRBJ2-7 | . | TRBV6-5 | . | CASSYHGTYEQYF | TGTGCCAGCAGTTACCACGGGACCTACGAGCAGTACTTC
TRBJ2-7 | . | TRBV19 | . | CASSIRPGFSSYEQYF | TGTGCCAGTAGTATTCGACCAGGATTCAGCTCCTACGAGCAGTACTTC
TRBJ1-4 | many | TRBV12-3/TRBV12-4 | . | CASRPGVVREKLFF | TGTGCCAGCAGACCAGGGGTGGTCCGAGAAAAACTGTTTTTT
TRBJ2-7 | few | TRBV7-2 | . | CASSLFSRRDEQYF | TGTGCCAGCAGCTTATTCTCCCGACGGGACGAGCAGTACTTC
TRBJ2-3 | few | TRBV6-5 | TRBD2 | CASSYGTSRSADTQYF | TGTGCCAGCAGTTACGGGACTAGCAGGTCAGCAGATACGCAGTATTTT
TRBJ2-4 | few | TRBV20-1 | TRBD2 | CSASDPKRGRRENIQYF | TGCAGTGCTAGTGACCCCAAGCGGGGGCGCCGGGAAAACATTCAGTACTTC
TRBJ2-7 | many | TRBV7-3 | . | CASSLVQGLEQYF | TGTGCCAGCAGCTTAGTACAGGGCCTCGAGCAGTACTTC
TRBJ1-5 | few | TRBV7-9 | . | CASSLDLTRTQHF | TGTGCCAGCAGCTTGGACCTGACCCGTACCCAGCATTTT
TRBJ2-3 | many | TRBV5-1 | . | CASMGEDTQYF | TGCGCCAGCATGGGCGAAGATACGCAGTATTTT
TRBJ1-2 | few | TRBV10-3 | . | CAISILLLEGYTF | TGTGCCATCAGTATACTCCTATTGGAAGGCTACACCTTC
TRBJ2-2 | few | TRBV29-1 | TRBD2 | CSVRGRGGRNTGELFF | TGCAGCGTTAGGGGCCGCGGGGGGCGAAACACCGGGGAGCTGTTTTTT
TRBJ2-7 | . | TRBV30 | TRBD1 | CAWGDSSYEQYF | TGTGCCTGGGGGGACAGCTCCTACGAGCAGTACTTC
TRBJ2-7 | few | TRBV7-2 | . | CASSVAGTETYEQYF | TGTGCCAGCAGCGTGGCCGGGACGGAGACCTACGAGCAGTACTTC
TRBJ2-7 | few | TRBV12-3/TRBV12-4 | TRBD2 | CASSYLASGSYEQYF | TGTGCCAGCAGTTATCTGGCTAGCGGGAGCTACGAGCAGTACTTC
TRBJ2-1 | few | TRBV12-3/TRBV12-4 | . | CASSFLMGSYNEQFF | TGTGCCAGCAGTTTTTTGATGGGGTCCTACAATGAGCAGTTCTTC
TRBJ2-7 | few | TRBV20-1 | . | CSASRQGLLDEQYF | TGCAGTGCTAGTAGGCAGGGCCTTTTGGACGAGCAGTACTTC
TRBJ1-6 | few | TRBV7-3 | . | CASSQDRVGAPLHF | TGTGCCAGCAGCCAGGACCGGGTCGGGGCACCCCTCCACTTT
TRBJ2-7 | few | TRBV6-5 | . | CASSYRGGDLQYF | TGTGCCAGCAGTTACAGGGGGGGGGACCTACAATACTTC
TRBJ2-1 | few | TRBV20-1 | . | CSAHPGPMSEQFF | TGCAGTGCCCACCCCGGCCCGATGAGTGAGCAGTTCTTC
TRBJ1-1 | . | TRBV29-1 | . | CSVDRGGSMNTEAFF | TGCAGCGTTGACAGGGGAGGATCCATGAACACTGAAGCTTTCTTT
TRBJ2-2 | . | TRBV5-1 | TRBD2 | CASRNTGLPTGELFF | TGCGCCAGCAGGAATACGGGACTACCCACCGGGGAGCTGTTTTTT